This T cell receptor (beta chain) was found in a study of blood T cell repertoires in COVID-19. Study summary: COVID-19 samples, acute and convalescent, were from the United States, Italy and Spain.

Study processing details: Nucleated cell number was recorded as an estimate derived from reference gene primer amplification. TCRdb's copy holds only in-frame clones and misses some; the assay was immunoSEQ multiplex PCR. V, J and clone size were drawn from that table, and D and trimming were deduced from the DNA. The sample holds under 35,000 clones; 85% to 90% are singletons and the top ten take roughly 18%. This CDR3 comprises 16 residues. The germline gives CDR1 SGHVS, CDR2 FNYEAQ. Deletions cut 1 base from V and 3 bases from J, with 13 bases between. This TCR was recovered from an older woman with active COVID-19. This sequence joins TRBV7-6 and TRBJ2-1; TRBD1 is a possible D gene (5 bases). Sequencing input: peripheral blood. In DNA, the CDR3 is TGTGCCAGCAGCTTAGAGGCTAGGGGCGGCTACAATGAGCAGTTCTTC. This codes for CASSLEARGGYNEQFF.